This T cell receptor (beta chain) is from a study of CD8 T cells in Susac syndrome. The junction had 6 bases not matched to a gene; V was cut back by 6 bases and J by 6 bases. There are 13 residues in the CDR3. Germline CDR1 and CDR2: DFQATT and SNEGSKA (reference sequence). An input of roughly 0.5 to 1 ug of RNA was subjected to reverse transcription using random hexamers. MiXCR, run by TCRdb on the immunoSEQ multiplex PCR reads, gives a single entry per CDR3 protein. The repertoire holds more than 150,000 distinct CDR3 sequences, approximately 90% seen once, with approximately 0.082% in the top ten.

The sequencing sample was made of CD4+ T cells from PBMCs. The sequence came from a human donor in good health. V usage is TRBV20-1 and J usage is TRBJ2-1; 9 bases align to TRBD2. In nucleotides, the CDR3 is TGCAGTGCGCTTAGCGGGGGTTTCAATGAGCAGTTCTTC. It is translated as CSALSGGFNEQFF.